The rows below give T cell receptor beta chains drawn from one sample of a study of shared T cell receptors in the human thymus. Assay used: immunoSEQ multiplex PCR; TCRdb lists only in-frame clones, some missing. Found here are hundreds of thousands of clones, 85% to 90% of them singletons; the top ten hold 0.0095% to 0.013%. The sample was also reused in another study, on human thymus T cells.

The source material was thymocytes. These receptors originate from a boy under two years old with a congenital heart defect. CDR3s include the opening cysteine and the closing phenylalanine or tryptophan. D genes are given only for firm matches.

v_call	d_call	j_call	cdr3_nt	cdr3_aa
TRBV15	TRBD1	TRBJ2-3	TGTGCCACCAGCCCCCTCGGCCACGGGACAGAAAAAGGCACAGATACGCAGTATTTT	CATSPLGHGTEKGTDTQYF
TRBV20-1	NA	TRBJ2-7	TGCAGTGTCGCGACGGGAGAGCAGTACTTC	CSVATGEQYF
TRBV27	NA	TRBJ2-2	TGTGCCAAGGGATTTGGGGGGACCGGGGAGCTGTTTTTT	CAKGFGGTGELFF
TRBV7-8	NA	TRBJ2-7	TGTGCCAGCAGCACCGCTAGATCCTACGAGCAGTACTTC	CASSTARSYEQYF
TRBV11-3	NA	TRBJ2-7	TGTGCCAGCAGCTTAGACACGGGAGAGGCCTACGAGCAGTACTTC	CASSLDTGEAYEQYF
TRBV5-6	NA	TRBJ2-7	TGTGCCAGCAGCCAGCTCTTAGGTGGCCAGGCCCCCTACGAGCAGTACTTC	CASSQLLGGQAPYEQYF
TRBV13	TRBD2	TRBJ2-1	TGTGCCAGCAGCTTAGGCGGTAGCGGGAGGGCCCTTTTAAGCTACAATGAGCAGTTCTTC	CASSLGGSGRALLSYNEQFF
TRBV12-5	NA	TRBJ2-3	TGTGCTAGTGGTTTGGTACCCCCGGCCCGGGATAGCACAGATACGCAGTATTTT	CASGLVPPARDSTDTQYF
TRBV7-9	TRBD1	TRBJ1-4	TGTGCCAGCAGCTTAGGGGACAGGGAATGGGATGAAAAACTGTTTTTT	CASSLGDREWDEKLFF
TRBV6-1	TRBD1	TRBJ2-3	TGTGCCAGCAGTCGGGACAGGGCTAAAGATACGCAGTATTTT	CASSRDRAKDTQYF